This TCR beta chain was captured by sequencing in a study of cytomegalovirus exposure and HLA in healthy donors. The CDR3 sequence is 13 residues long. Germline CDR1 reads SGHVS; CDR2 reads FQNEAQ. V lost 1 base, J lost 5 bases, and 1 base stayed unmatched. The study ran its PCR with 60 Vbeta and 13 Jbeta primers. Assay: immunoSEQ multiplex PCR; the TCRdb copy retains only in-frame clones and omits some. Of 200,000 or so clones listed, over 80% are singletons. The table lists this clone with a few counts. This chain connects TRBV7-8 to TRBJ1-2; the match to TRBD1 covers 7 bases. This TCR was recovered from a boy aged 2 to 9 in good health and CMV-seronegative. Source material: PBMCs. The CDR3 bases are TGTGCCAGCAGCTTAGGGACAGGATATGGCTACACCTTC. Protein product: CASSLGTGYGYTF.